Below are 10 T cell receptor beta chains sequenced from a single sample in a study of blood T cell repertoires in COVID-19 (TCRdb year 2020). Libraries were prepared through the immunoSEQ multiplex PCR assay. Sourced from immuneACCESS, this table was stored by TCRdb with only in-frame sequences that have V and J called. A share of the clones is absent; for the studies checked, an unresolved V gene accounts for under half, and the remainder has no known explanation. Present in this sample are 90,000 or so clones, about 92% of which were seen just once. The top ten hold about 6.3% of the sample. Sequencing was carried out using peripheral blood. The receptors here all came from a man younger than 30 with COVID-19, enrolled during active disease.

CDR3 bases: TGTGCCAGCAGCTTAGTGGGACAGTCTTATAGCAATCAGCCCCAGCATTTT. Its protein is CASSLVGQSYSNQPQHF. The rearrangement links TRBV7-8 to TRBJ1-5; 7 nucleotides line up with TRBD1. Trimming removed 1 base from V and 0 bases from J; junction bases left unmatched: 6. The CDR3 extends over 17 amino acids. Germline-derived CDR1 and CDR2 are SGHVS and FQNEAQ.

This clone was recorded many times. The rearrangement uses TRBV5-8 and TRBJ2-7; D is ambiguous. This CDR3 contains 12 residues. V was pared by 1 base and J by 6 bases, with 8 bases between. Germline V CDR1 and CDR2: SGHTS, YDEGEE. CDR3 region: CASSLIPGEQYF. The CDR3 DNA sequence: TGTGCCAGCAGCTTGATCCCGGGCGAGCAGTACTTC.

This clone turned up a few times. The V and J genes are TRBV19 and TRBJ1-1; 7 bases are shared with TRBD1. The V gene's germline CDR1 is LNHDA and CDR2 SQIVND (reference sequence). Trimming cost V 4 bases and J 2 bases; bases outside gene matches: 7. CDR3 length: 15 residues. CDR3 residues: CASSTGQEGNTEAFF. The CDR3 bases are TGTGCCAGTAGTACCGGACAGGAGGGAAACACTGAAGCTTTCTTT.

This clone was detected once. The chain combines TRBV24-1 with TRBJ2-3; a possible D gene is TRBD1 (6 bases). Trimming pared 5 bases from V and 3 bases from J, leaving 23 bases between. The CDR3 sequence is 18 residues long. Germline loops: CDR1 KGHDR, CDR2 SFDVKD. CDR3 nucleotides: TGTGCCACCAGTGCAACCCTCGGGACAAATGTGCTTACAGATACGCAGTATTTT. It is translated as CATSATLGTNVLTDTQYF.

The chain joins TRBV12-3 or TRBV12-4 to TRBJ1-1, with 8 bases matching TRBD1. The CDR3 totals 13 residues. V dropped 6 bases and J dropped 4; count of bases not matched to a gene: 4. CDR3 sequence reads: CASRLDRATEAFF. The CDR3 nucleotides read TGTGCCAGCAGATTGGACAGGGCCACTGAAGCTTTCTTT.

The chain carries TRBV30 and TRBJ2-1; TRBD2 is a possible D gene (6 bases). Germline CDR1 GTSNPN, CDR2 SVGIG (reference sequence). This CDR3 contains 15 residues. V lost 3 bases to trimming and J lost 5 bases, with 17 bases between them. The CDR3 here is CAWSPRVAANNEQFF. The CDR3 DNA is TGTGCCTGGAGCCCCCGGGTAGCGGCAAACAATGAGCAGTTCTTC.

The chain uses TRBV2 and TRBJ1-2, with 8 positions matching TRBD1. The CDR3 sequence is 15 residues long. In germline, CDR1 is SNHLY, CDR2 FYNNEI. Losses at the gene ends were 7 bases for V and 7 bases for J; bases not matched to a gene: 14. Written as DNA, the CDR3 is TGTGCCAGCATCCTGTTGGGACAGGTGGGGGGTGGCTACACCTTC. Translating it yields CASILLGQVGGGYTF.

This clone was observed once. The chain is built from TRBV19 and TRBJ1-1, with 10 nucleotides matching TRBD1. The germline gives CDR1 LNHDA, CDR2 SQIVND (reference sequence). V was pared by 3 bases and J by 10 bases, with 8 bases of the junction left unmatched. The CDR3 extends over 14 amino acids. The CDR3 is CASSISGTGVTAFF. In DNA form, the CDR3 reads TGTGCCAGTAGTATCTCCGGGACAGGGGTCACAGCTTTCTTT.

The chain combines TRBV29-1 with TRBJ2-1, with D perhaps TRBD2 (6 bases). The V end lost 4 bases, the J end lost 3 bases, and 16 bases lay between the germline ends. Germline CDR1 reads SQVTM; CDR2 reads ANQGSEA. The CDR3 is 15 residues long. The CDR3 nucleotides are TGCAGCGTTGCGAGCCAGGACTACAACTACAATGAGCAGTTCTTC. This sequence encodes CSVASQDYNYNEQFF.

The rearrangement links TRBV5-5 to TRBJ2-7, with 10 bases lining up with TRBD2. Losses at the gene ends were 4 bases for V and 4 bases for J; bases not matched to a gene: 8. Germline V gene lookup returns CDR1 SGHKS and CDR2 YYEKEE (reference sequence). The CDR3 length is 15 residues. CDR3 loop: CASSRSSGRGYEQYF. CDR3 sequence (DNA): TGTGCCAGCAGCCGATCTAGCGGGAGAGGTTACGAGCAGTACTTC.